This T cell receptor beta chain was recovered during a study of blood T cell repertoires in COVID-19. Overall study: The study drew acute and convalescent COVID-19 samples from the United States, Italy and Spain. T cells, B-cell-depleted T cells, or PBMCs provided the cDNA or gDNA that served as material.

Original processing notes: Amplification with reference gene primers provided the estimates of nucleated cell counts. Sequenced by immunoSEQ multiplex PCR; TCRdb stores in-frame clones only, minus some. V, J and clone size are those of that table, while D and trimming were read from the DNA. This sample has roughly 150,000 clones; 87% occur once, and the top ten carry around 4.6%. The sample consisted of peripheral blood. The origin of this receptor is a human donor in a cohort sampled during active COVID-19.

In nucleotides, the CDR3 is TGTGCCACCAGTGGGACCGACAGGGTGGAAGGAACAGATACGCAGTATTTT. As protein: CATSGTDRVEGTDTQYF. V gene TRBV24-1 combines with J gene TRBJ2-3; the match to TRBD1 covers 7 bases. V lost 5 bases and J lost 3; bases outside the gene matches: 13. From germline, CDR1 is KGHDR and CDR2 SFDVKD. The CDR3 extends over 17 amino acids.